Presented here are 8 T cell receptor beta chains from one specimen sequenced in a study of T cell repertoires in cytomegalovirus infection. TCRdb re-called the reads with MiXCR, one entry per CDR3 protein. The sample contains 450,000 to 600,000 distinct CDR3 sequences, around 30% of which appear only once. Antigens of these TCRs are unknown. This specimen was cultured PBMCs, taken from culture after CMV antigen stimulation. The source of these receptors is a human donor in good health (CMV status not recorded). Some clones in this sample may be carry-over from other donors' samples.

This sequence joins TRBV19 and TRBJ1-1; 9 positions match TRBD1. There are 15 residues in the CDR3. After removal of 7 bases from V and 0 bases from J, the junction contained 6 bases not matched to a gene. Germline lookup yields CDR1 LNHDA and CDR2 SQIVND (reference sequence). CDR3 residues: CASKNRGRLNTEAFF. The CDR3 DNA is TGTGCCAGTAAGAACAGGGGGCGCCTGAACACTGAAGCTTTCTTT.

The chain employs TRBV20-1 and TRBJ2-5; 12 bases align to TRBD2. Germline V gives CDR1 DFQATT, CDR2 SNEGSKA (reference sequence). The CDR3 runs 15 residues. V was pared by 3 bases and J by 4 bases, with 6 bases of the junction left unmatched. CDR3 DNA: TGCAGTGCTAGCCTAGCGGGAGGGATTGGAGAGACCCAGTACTTC. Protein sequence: CSASLAGGIGETQYF.

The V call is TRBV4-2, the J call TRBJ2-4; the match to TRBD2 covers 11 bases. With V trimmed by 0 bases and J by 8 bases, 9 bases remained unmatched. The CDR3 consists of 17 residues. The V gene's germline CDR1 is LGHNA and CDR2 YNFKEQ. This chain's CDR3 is CASSQDSLSGRGDIQYF. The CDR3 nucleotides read TGTGCCAGCAGCCAAGATTCCCTTAGCGGGAGGGGAGACATTCAGTACTTC.

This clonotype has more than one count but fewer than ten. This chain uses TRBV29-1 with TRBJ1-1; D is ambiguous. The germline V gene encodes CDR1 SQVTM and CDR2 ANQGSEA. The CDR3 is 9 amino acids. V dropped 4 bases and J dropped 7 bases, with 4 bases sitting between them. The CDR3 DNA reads TGCAGCGTTGGTCTTGAAGCTTTCTTT. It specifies CSVGLEAFF.

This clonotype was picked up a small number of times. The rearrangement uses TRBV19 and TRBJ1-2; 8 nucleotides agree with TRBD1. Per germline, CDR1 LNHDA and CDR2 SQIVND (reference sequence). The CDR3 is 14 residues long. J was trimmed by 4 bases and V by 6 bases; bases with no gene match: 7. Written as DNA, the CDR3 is TGTGCCAGTAGGGACGGACAGGGACCCTATGGCTACACCTTC. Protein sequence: CASRDGQGPYGYTF.

CDR3 sequence reads: CASSSLGLAANYYEQYF. In DNA form, the CDR3 reads TGTGCCAGCAGTTCCTTGGGACTAGCAGCGAACTATTACGAGCAGTACTTC. This sequence joins TRBV6-2 or TRBV6-3 and TRBJ2-7, with 9 bases lining up with TRBD2. The germline gives CDR1 MNHEY, CDR2 SVGEGT. J lost 4 bases, V lost 4 bases, and 14 bases had no gene match. This CDR3 spans 17 amino acids.

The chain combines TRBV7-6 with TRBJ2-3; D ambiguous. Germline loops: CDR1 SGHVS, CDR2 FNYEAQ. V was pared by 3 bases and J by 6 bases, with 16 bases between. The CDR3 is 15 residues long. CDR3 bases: TGTGCCAGCAGCTTCCCCCTCCCGACTGCCGATACGCAGTATTTT. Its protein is CASSFPLPTADTQYF.

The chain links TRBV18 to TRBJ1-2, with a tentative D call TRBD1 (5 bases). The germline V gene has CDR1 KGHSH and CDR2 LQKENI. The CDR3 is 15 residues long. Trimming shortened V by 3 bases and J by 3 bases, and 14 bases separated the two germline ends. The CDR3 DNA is TGTGCCAGCTCACCTCGAAGGGGAGCGGACTATGGCTACACCTTC. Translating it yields CASSPRRGADYGYTF.